One TCR beta chain is described in this entry. Its antigen is not identified. The sample is drawn from a study of identical twins. Regarding the study as a whole: Fewer insertions characterized abundant cord blood beta clonotypes, whereas memory repertoires showed none. The study found excess low generation probability among twin-shared out-of-frame alpha sequences.

A single record per CDR3 protein comes from TCRdb applying MiXCR to the 5' RACE reads. Of around 690,000 distinct CDR3 sequences listed, 21% were seen once; the top ten hold more than 4%. Germline V lookup: CDR1 DFQATT, CDR2 SNEGSKA (reference sequence). The V end lost 0 bases, the J end lost 3 bases, and 12 bases lay between the germline ends. This CDR3 comprises 15 residues. The sample was also linked to a second study, of T cells expressing NK-cell markers. As reported in that work: The same clonotypes also predominated in the CD3+CD56-NKG2C+ fraction of several donors.

The receptor comes from a woman under 30 in good health. The gene calls are TRBV20-1 and TRBJ2-1, with D unresolved. Source material: PBMCs. CDR3 region: CSAREGPYLYNEQFF. The CDR3 DNA is TGCAGTGCTAGAGAAGGTCCCTACCTCTACAATGAGCAGTTCTTC.